This section outlines one T cell receptor (beta chain) sequence together with its context. The target antigen is unknown. Researchers tagged individual cDNA molecules with unique molecular identifiers. TCRdb recomputed calls from the 5' RACE reads with MiXCR, one row per CDR3 protein. The table includes more than 70,000 distinct CDR3 sequences, roughly 13% detected once. There are 15 residues in the CDR3. Germline V gives CDR1 SGHKS, CDR2 YYEKEE (reference sequence). The V and J ends lost 3 bases and 2 bases respectively, with 12 bases between them. The source of the sample is a study of early T cells in non-severe SARS-CoV-2 infection. Study background: Sequencing of unsorted whole blood was done on bulk RNA, leaving chains unpaired. Study-wide results and caveats: VDJdb-based annotation leaned toward anti-spike CD8 responses and missed private and CD4 specificities.

The receptor was derived from an adult who was a healthcare worker with PCR-confirmed SARS-CoV-2 infection or an uninfected control (not recorded which). The chain is built from TRBV5-5 and TRBJ2-1; D gene ambiguous. The sample consisted of whole blood. This chain's CDR3 is CASSSSPQTYNEQFF. The CDR3 region has the DNA TGTGCCAGCAGCTCTTCCCCGCAAACCTACAATGAGCAGTTCTTC.